This entry describes one T cell receptor beta chain. In the source study's methods: Nucleated cell number was recorded as an estimate derived from reference gene primer amplification. The data were produced by immunoSEQ multiplex PCR, yet TCRdb's version contains in-frame clones alone and is incomplete. V, J and clone size reflect that table, while D and trimming were determined from the DNA. The sample lists more than 85,000 clones, 87% occurring once. Trimming removed 0 bases at V and 5 bases at J, with 13 bases between. The CDR3 is 15 amino acids. The germline gives CDR1 LGHDT, CDR2 YNNKEL (reference sequence). This entry belongs to a study of blood T cell repertoires in COVID-19. The overall study: The United States, Italy and Spain were the sources of the acute and convalescent COVID-19 samples. PBMCs, B-cell-depleted T cells, or T cells were the source of the cDNA or gDNA that made up the material.

The material sequenced was peripheral blood. The chain joins TRBV3-1 (or the pseudogene TRBV3-2) to TRBJ2-5, with D uncertain. The TCR was taken from a man over 45 with active COVID-19. The chain's CDR3 is CASSQERLVKETQYF. The CDR3 DNA follows: TGTGCCAGCAGCCAAGAACGGCTAGTCAAGGAGACCCAGTACTTC.